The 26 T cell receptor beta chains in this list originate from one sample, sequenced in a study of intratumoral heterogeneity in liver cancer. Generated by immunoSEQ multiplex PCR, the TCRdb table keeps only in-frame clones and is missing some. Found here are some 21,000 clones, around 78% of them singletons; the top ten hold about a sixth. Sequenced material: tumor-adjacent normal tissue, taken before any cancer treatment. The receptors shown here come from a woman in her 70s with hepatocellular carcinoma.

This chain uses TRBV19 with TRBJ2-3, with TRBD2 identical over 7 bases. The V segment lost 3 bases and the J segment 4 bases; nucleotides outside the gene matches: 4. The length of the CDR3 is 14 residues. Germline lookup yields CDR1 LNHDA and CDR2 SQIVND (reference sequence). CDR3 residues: CASSMGGSSDTQYF. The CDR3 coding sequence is TGTGCCAGTAGTATGGGAGGGTCCTCAGATACGCAGTATTTT.

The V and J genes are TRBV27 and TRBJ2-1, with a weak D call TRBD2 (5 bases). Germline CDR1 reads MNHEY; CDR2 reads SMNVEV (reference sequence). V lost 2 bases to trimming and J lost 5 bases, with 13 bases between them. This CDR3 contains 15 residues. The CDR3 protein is CASSLPPGLHNEQFF. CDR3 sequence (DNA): TGTGCCAGCAGTTTACCCCCCGGACTTCACAATGAGCAGTTCTTC.

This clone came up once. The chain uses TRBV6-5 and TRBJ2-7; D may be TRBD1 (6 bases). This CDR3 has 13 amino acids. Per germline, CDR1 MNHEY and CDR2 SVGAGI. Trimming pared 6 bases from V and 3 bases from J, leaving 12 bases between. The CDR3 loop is CASSRDTVYEQYF. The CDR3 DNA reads TGTGCCAGCAGCCGGGACACGGTCTACGAGCAGTACTTC.

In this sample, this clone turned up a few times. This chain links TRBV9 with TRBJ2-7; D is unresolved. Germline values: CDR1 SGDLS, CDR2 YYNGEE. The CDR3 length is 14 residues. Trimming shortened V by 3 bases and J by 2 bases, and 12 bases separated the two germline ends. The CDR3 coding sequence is TGTGCCAGCAGCGAGGGTGCCGCAGCCTACGAGCAGTACTTC. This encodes CASSEGAAAYEQYF.

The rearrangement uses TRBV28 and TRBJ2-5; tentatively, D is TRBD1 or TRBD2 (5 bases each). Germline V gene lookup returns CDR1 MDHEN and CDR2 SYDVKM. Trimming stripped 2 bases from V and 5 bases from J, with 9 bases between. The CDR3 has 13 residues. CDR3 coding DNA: TGTGCCAGCAGTTTAGCAGGGAGCGAGACCCAGTACTTC. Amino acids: CASSLAGSETQYF. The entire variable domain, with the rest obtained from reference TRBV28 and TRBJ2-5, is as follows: DVKVTQSSRYLVKRTGEKVFLECVQDMDHENMFWYRQDPGLGLRLIYFSYDVKMKEKGDIPEGYSVSREKKERFSLILESASTNQTSMYLCASSLAGSETQYFGPGTRLLVL.

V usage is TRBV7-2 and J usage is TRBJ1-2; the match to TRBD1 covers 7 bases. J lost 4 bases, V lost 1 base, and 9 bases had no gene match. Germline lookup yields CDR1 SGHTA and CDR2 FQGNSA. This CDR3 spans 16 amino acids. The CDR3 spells CASSLDLTGKAYGYTF. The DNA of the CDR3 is TGTGCCAGCAGCTTAGATCTGACAGGGAAGGCCTATGGCTACACCTTC. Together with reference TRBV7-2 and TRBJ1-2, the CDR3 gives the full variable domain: GAGVSQSPSNKVTEKGKDVELRCDPISGHTALYWYRQSLGQGLEFLIYFQGNSAPDKSGLPSDRFSAERTGGSVSTLTIQRTQQEDSAVYLCASSLDLTGKAYGYTFGSGTRLTVV.

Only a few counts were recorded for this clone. The CDR3 reads CASSPALAASTDTQYF. CDR3 coding DNA: TGTGCCAGCTCACCAGCCTTGGCAGCTAGCACAGATACGCAGTATTTT. This chain links TRBV18 with TRBJ2-3; D is undetermined. This CDR3 contains 16 residues. CDR1 and CDR2 (germline): KGHSH, LQKENI. V dropped 2 bases and J dropped 0 bases, with 12 bases sitting between them.

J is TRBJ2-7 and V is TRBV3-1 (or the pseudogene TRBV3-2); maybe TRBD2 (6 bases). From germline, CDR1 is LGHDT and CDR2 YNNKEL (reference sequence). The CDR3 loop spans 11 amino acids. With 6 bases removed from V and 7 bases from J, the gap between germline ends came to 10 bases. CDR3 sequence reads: CASSGRGEQYF. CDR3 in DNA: TGTGCCAGCAGTGGCCGGGGGGAGCAGTACTTC.

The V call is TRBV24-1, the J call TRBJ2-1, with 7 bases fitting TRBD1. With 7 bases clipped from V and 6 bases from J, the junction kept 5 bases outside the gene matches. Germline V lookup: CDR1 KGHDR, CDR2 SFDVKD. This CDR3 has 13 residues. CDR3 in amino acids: CATSRTGPNEQFF. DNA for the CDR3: TGTGCCACCAGCCGGACAGGCCCCAATGAGCAGTTCTTC.

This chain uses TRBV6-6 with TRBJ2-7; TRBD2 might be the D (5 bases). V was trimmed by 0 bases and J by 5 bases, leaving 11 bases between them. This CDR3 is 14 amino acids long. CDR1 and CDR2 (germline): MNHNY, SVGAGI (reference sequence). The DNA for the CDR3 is TGTGCCAGCAGTTACTCGATACTAGTAGACGAGCAGTACTTC. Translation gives CASSYSILVDEQYF.

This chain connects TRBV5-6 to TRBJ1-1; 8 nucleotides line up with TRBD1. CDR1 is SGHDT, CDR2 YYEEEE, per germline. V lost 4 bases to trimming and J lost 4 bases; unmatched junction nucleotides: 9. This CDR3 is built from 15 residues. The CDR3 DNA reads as TGTGCCAGCAGCGGATGGACAGGGTTGGCCACTGAAGCTTTCTTT. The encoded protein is CASSGWTGLATEAFF. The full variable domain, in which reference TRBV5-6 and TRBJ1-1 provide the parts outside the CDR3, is DAGVTQSPTHLIKTRGQQVTLRCSPKSGHDTVSWYQQALGQGPQFIFQYYEEEERQRGNFPDRFSGHQFPNYSSELNVNALLLGDSALYLCASSGWTGLATEAFFGQGTRLTVV.

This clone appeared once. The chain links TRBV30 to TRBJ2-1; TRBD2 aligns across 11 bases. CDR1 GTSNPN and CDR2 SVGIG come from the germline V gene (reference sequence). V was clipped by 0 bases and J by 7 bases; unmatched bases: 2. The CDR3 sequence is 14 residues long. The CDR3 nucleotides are TGTGCCTGGAGTGTACTAGCGGGGGCAAATGAGCAGTTCTTC. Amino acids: CAWSVLAGANEQFF.

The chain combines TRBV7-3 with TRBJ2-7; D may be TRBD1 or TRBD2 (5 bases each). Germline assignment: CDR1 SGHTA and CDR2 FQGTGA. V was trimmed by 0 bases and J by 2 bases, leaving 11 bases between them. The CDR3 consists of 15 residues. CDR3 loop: CASSLTPGSPYEQYF. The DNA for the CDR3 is TGTGCCAGCAGCTTAACCCCAGGGAGCCCCTACGAGCAGTACTTC.

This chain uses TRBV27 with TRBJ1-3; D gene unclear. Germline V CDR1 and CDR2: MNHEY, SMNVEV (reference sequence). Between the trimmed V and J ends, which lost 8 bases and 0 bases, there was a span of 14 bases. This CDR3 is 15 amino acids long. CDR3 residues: CASRPTISSGNTIYF. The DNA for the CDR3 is TGTGCCAGCCGCCCGACCATTAGCTCTGGAAACACCATATATTTT.

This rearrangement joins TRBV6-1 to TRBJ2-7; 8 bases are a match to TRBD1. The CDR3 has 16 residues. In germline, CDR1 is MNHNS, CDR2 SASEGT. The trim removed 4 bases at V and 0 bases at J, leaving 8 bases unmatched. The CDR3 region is CASSVVGQVSSYEQYF. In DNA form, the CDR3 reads TGTGCCAGCAGTGTGGTGGGACAGGTTAGCTCCTACGAGCAGTACTTC.

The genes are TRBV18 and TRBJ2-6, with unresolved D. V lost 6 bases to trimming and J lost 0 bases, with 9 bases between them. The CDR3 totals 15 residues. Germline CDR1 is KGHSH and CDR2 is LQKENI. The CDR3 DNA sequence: TGTGCCAGCTCCCCCACCGTCTCTGGGGCCAACGTCCTGACTTTC. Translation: CASSPTVSGANVLTF. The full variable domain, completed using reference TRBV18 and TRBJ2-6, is NAGVMQNPRHLVRRRGQEARLRCSPMKGHSHVYWYRQLPEEGLKFMVYLQKENIIDESGMPKERFSAEFPKEGPSILRIQQVVRGDSAAYFCASSPTVSGANVLTFGAGSRLTVL.

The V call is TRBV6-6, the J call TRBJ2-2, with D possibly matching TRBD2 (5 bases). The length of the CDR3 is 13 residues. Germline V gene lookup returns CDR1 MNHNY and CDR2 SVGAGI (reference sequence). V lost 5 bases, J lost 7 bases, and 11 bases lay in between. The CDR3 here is CASSLSEGGELFF. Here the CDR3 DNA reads TGTGCCAGCAGTCTGAGCGAGGGCGGGGAGCTGTTTTTT.

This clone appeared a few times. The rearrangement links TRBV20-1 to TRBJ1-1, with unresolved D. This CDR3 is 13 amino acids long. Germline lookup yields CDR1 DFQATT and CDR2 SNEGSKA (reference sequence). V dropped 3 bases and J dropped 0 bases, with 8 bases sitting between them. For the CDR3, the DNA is TGCAGTGCTAGTCCCAGCATGAACACTGAAGCTTTCTTT. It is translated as CSASPSMNTEAFF.

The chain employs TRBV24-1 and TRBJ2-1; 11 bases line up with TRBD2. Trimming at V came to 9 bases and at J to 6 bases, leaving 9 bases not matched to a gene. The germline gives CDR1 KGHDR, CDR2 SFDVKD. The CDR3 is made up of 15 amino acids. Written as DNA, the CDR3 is TGTGCCACCGGAACCGGGACTAGCGGAACCAATGAGCAGTTCTTC. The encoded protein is CATGTGTSGTNEQFF.

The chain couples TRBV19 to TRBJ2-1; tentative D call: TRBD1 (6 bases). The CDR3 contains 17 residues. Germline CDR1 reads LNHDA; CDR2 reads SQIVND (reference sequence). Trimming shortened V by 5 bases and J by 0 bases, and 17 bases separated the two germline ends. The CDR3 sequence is CASSSSIQGISYNEQFF. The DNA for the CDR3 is TGTGCCAGTAGTTCTAGTATTCAGGGGATCTCCTACAATGAGCAGTTCTTC.

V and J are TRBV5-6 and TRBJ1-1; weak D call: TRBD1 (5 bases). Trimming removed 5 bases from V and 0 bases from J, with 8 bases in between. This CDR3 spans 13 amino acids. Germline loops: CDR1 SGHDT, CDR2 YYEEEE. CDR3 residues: CASSSGLNTEAFF. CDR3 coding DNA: TGTGCCAGCAGTTCAGGGTTGAACACTGAAGCTTTCTTT.

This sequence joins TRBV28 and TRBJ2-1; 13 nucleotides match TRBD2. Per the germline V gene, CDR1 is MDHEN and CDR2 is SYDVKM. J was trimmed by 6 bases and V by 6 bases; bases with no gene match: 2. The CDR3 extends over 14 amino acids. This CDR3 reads CASRGLAGVNEQFF. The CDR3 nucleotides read TGTGCCAGCAGAGGACTAGCGGGAGTCAATGAGCAGTTCTTC.

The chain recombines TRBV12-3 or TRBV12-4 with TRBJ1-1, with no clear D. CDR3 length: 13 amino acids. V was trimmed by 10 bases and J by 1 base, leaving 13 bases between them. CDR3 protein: CATQPLTNTEAFF. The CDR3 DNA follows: TGTGCCACTCAGCCACTGACGAACACTGAAGCTTTCTTT.

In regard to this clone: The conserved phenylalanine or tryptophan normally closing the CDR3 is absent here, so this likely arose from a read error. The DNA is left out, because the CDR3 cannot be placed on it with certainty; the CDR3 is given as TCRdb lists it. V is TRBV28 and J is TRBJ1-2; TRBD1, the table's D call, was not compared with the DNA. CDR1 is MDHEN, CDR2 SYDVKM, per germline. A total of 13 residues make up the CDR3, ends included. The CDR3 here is CASSPNPLAGQSG.

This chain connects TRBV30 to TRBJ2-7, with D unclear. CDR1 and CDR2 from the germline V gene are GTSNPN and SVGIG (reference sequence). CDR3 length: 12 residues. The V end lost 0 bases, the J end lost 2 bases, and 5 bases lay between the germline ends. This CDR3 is CAWSVLAYEQYF. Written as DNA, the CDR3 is TGTGCCTGGAGTGTACTGGCCTACGAGCAGTACTTC.

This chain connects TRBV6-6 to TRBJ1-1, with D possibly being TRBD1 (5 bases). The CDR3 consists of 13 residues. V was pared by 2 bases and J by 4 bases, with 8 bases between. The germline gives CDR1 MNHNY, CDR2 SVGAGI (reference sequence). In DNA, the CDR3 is TGTGCCAGCAGTTACCGGGGGGGCACTGAAGCTTTCTTT. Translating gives CASSYRGGTEAFF.